A single sample gave rise to the 13 T cell receptor beta chains below, sequenced in a study of T cells in women clearing cervical HPV infection. Libraries were prepared by immunoSEQ multiplex PCR; TCRdb keeps only in-frame clonotypes and omits some of them. Its listing shows some 15,000 clones. Sequencing input: blood buffy coat. The receptors shown here come from a woman aged 18-69 years with a cervical HPV16 infection that either progressed to CIN3+ or cleared (not recorded which).

A note on this clone: The missing CDR3 end, 3 residues past where the read stops, is filled in from the germline J gene. J is TRBJ1-3 and V is TRBV19; TRBD1 is a possible D gene (6 bases). V lost 7 bases, J lost 3 bases, and 16 bases lay in between. The CDR3 is made up of 15 amino acids. Germline lookup yields CDR1 LNHDA and CDR2 SQIVND (reference sequence). The CDR3 protein is CASTPRGDNGNTIYF. The CDR3 bases that were read are TGTGCCAGTACCCCCCGGGGGGACAATGGAAACACC. Variable domain in full (rest from reference TRBV19 and TRBJ1-3): DGGITQSPKYLFRKEGQNVTLSCEQNLNHDAMYWYRQDPGQGLRLIYYSQIVNDFQKGDIAEGYSVSREKKESFPLTVTSAQKNPTAFYLCASTPRGDNGNTIYFGEGSWLTVV.

CDR3 amino acids: CASSLKGGASYEQYF. CDR3 bases read: TGTGCCAGCAGCTTAAAGGGGGGGGCCTCCTACGAG. The V gene is TRBV7-2, the J gene TRBJ2-7, with D possibly TRBD2 on 7 matching bases. The sequenced fragment ends 3 residues before the CDR3 boundary, so the rest is inferred from the germline J gene. The V end lost 2 bases, the J end lost 0 bases, and 11 bases lay between the germline ends. Germline V gene lookup returns CDR1 SGHTA and CDR2 FQGNSA. The CDR3 extends over 15 amino acids.

On this clone itself: The CDR3 end is not reached by the read, which stops 3 residues before it; the germline J gene fills it in. This rearrangement joins TRBV2 to TRBJ2-3; no clear D. In germline, CDR1 is SNHLY, CDR2 FYNNEI. V shed 5 bases and J shed 2 bases, with 14 bases lying between them. The CDR3 sequence is 15 residues long. CDR3 in amino acids: CASSRASQPTDTQYF. The part of the CDR3 DNA that was read is TGTGCCAGCAGTAGGGCCTCACAACCCACAGATACG.

Worth noting for this clone: Read sequence stops 3 residues before the CDR3 end, and the germline J gene provides the missing end. The rearrangement joins TRBV10-2 to TRBJ2-7, with D perhaps TRBD2 (7 bases). Per germline, CDR1 WSHSY and CDR2 SAAADI. V gave up 1 base and J gave up 2 bases, with 12 bases separating them. The CDR3 covers 15 residues. This chain's CDR3 is CASSEYAGATYEQYF. CDR3 bases read: TGCGCCAGCAGTGAGTATGCGGGGGCCACCTACGAG.

Judged by frequency, this clone is medium-sized. The read terminates 3 residues ahead of where the CDR3 ends, so the germline J gene completes it. This chain links TRBV5-1 with TRBJ2-3; tentatively, D is TRBD1 (7 bases). The length of the CDR3 is 15 residues. Per the germline V gene, CDR1 is SGHRS and CDR2 is YFSETQ. Between the trimmed V and J ends, which lost 4 bases and 2 bases, there was a span of 14 bases. The CDR3 here is CASSLRQGLTDTQYF. Partial CDR3 DNA: TGCGCCAGCAGCCTACGACAGGGACTCACAGATACG.

A word on this clone: Read sequence stops 3 residues before the CDR3 end, and the germline J gene provides the missing end. The chain carries TRBV9 and TRBJ1-4; no firm D call. Between the trimmed V and J ends, which lost 4 bases and 7 bases, there was a span of 8 bases. There are 12 residues in the CDR3. Germline lookup yields CDR1 SGDLS and CDR2 YYNGEE. Incomplete CDR3 DNA: TGTGCCAGCAGCCCGTACGGTGAAAAA. Residues: CASSPYGEK. The entire CDR3 reads CASSPYGEKLFF.

Worth noting for this clone: The read comes to an end 3 residues before the CDR3 does, leaving the germline J gene to fill in the end. The V call is TRBV7-9, the J call TRBJ2-1, with 12 nucleotides matching TRBD2. Germline-derived CDR1 and CDR2 are SEHNR and FQNEAQ (reference sequence). The CDR3 consists of 15 residues. The junction had 6 bases not matched to a gene; V was cut back by 6 bases and J by 6 bases. The CDR3 reads CASSLTSGRSNEQFF. CDR3 bases read: TGTGCCAGCAGTCTGACTAGCGGGAGATCCAATGAG.

With regard to this clone: From the germline J gene comes the end of the CDR3, since the read stops 3 residues before it. The chain employs TRBV4-1 and TRBJ2-2; 9 nucleotides match TRBD2. With 2 bases clipped from V and 6 bases from J, the junction kept 7 bases outside the gene matches. CDR1 and CDR2 from the germline V gene are MGHRA and YSYEKL. This CDR3 has 16 amino acids. The DNA read from the CDR3 is TGCGCCAGCAGCCAACCGGGACTAGCTATAGCCGGGGAG. This encodes CASSQPGLAIAGE. The CDR3 reads in full as CASSQPGLAIAGELFF.

As regards this clone: With the read ending 3 residues before the CDR3 end, the germline J gene is used to fill in that end. This chain links TRBV6-7 with TRBJ2-7, with D unclear. TRBV6-7 is filed as an ORF, its function uncertain. The CDR3 spans 12 residues. The ends were cut back, 7 bases at V and 3 bases at J, with 10 bases in the middle. CDR3 bases read: TGTGCCAGCATGGCCAGATACTACGAG. This gives the protein CASMARYYE. The complete CDR3 protein is CASMARYYEQYF.

About this clone: The read stops 3 residues short of the end of the CDR3; the missing end is completed from the germline J gene. V and J are TRBV6-1 and TRBJ2-5; D is unclear. V was clipped by 0 bases and J by 4 bases, with 15 bases between them. Germline V gives CDR1 MNHNS, CDR2 SASEGT. CDR3 size: 16 residues. The covered CDR3 bases are TGTGCCAGCAGTGAAGCGTTTTCGCTCTCGGGAGAGACC. Protein: CASSEAFSLSGET. The whole CDR3 is CASSEAFSLSGETQYF.

Notes on this clone: At one of its ends the junction is not consistent with the germline gene, which may arise from a read error. The read comes to an end 3 residues before the CDR3 does, leaving the germline J gene to fill in the end. The rearrangement uses TRBV2 and TRBJ1-4; D is unclear. CDR3 length: 14 amino acids. Germline CDR1 and CDR2: SNHLY and FYNNEI. The CDR3 here is CANSERLTNEKLFF. CDR3 bases read: TGTGCCAACAGTGAGCGGTTAACTAATGAAAAA.

In the case of this clone: The read gets to within 3 residues of the CDR3 end, and the germline J gene fills in the rest. The chain combines TRBV28 with TRBJ2-5, with TRBD2 as a possible D gene (6 bases). CDR1 and CDR2 from the germline V gene are MDHEN and SYDVKM. This CDR3 is built from 14 residues. V gave up 7 bases and J gave up 2 bases, with 14 bases separating them. The sequenced CDR3 bases are TGTGCCAGCATCAAACCTGGAGGGCAAGAGACC. Protein product: CASIKPGGQET. The CDR3 in full is CASIKPGGQETQYF.

Concerning this clone: The read is 3 residues too short to cover the CDR3 end, so that end is filled in from the germline J gene. The V call is TRBV19, the J call TRBJ2-5; D might be TRBD1 (6 bases). V was clipped by 0 bases and J by 7 bases, with 12 bases between them. Germline V gene lookup returns CDR1 LNHDA and CDR2 SQIVND (reference sequence). This CDR3 has 14 residues. The DNA read from the CDR3 is TGTGCCAGTAGTATAGATCTATTAGGGGGGACC. This gives the protein CASSIDLLGGT. The whole CDR3 protein reads CASSIDLLGGTQYF.